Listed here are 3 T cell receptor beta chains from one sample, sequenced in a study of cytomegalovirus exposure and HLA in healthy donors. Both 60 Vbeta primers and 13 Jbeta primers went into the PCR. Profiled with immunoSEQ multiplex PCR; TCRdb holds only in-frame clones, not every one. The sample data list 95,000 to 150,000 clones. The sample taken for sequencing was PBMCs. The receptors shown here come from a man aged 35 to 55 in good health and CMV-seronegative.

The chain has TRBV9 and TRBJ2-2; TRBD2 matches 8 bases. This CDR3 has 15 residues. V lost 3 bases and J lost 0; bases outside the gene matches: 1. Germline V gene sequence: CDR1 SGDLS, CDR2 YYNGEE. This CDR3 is CASSAGLANTGELFF. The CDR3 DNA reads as TGTGCCAGCAGCGCGGGACTAGCGAACACCGGGGAGCTGTTTTTT.

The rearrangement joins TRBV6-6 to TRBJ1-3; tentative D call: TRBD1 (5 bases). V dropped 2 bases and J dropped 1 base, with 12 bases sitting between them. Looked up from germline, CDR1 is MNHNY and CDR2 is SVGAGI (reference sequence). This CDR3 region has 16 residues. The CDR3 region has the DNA TGTGCCAGCAGTTACGGGGCCAGGCCTTCTGGAAACACCATATATTTT. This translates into CASSYGARPSGNTIYF.

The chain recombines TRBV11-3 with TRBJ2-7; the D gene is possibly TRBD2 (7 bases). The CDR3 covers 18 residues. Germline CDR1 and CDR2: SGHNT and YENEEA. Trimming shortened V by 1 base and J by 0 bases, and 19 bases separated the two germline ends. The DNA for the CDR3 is TGTGCCAGCAGCTTAGGGGGGGGCAGACTGACGAGCTCCTACGAGCAGTACTTC. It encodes CASSLGGGRLTSSYEQYF. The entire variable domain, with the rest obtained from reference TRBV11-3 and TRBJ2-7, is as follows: EAGVVQSPRYKIIEKKQPVAFWCNPISGHNTLYWYLQNLGQGPELLIRYENEEAVDDSQLPKDRFSAERLKGVDSTLKIQPAELGDSAVYLCASSLGGGRLTSSYEQYFGPGTRLTVT.